These 16 T cell receptor beta chains came from one sample sequenced in a study of T cell clonality in common variable immunodeficiency. General study results and limits: Reportedly, TCR beta sequences from common variable immunodeficiency showed fewer deletions and N-nucleotide insertions.

The antigens of these receptors remain unknown. Generated by immunoSEQ multiplex PCR, the TCRdb table keeps only in-frame clones and is missing some. The data show tens of thousands of clones, none appearing only once, with 5% to 5.5% held by the ten largest. Sequenced material: peripheral blood mononuclear cells. Source of these receptors: a human donor with common variable immunodeficiency.

This clone was detected many times. Sequencing ends 3 residues short of the CDR3 end; the germline J gene provides the rest. The chain couples TRBV19 to TRBJ1-2, with a weak D call TRBD1 (5 bases). CDR3 length: 14 amino acids. From germline, CDR1 is LNHDA and CDR2 SQIVND (reference sequence). The sequenced CDR3 bases are TGTGCCAGTAGTATAAGCCCAGGGTCCCTCGGC. Translation gives CASSISPGSLG. The whole CDR3 region reads CASSISPGSLGYTF.

As for this clone: The CDR3 is cut off 3 residues early in the read; its end comes from the germline J gene. The chain has TRBV2 and TRBJ1-4, with D tentatively TRBD1 (6 bases). V gave up 2 bases and J gave up 3 bases, with 10 bases separating them. This CDR3 region has 15 residues. Germline V lookup: CDR1 SNHLY, CDR2 FYNNEI. The covered CDR3 bases are TGTGCCAGCAGTGAAAGGGGGGGACCTAATGAAAAA. This gives the protein CASSERGGPNEK. The entire CDR3 sequence reads CASSERGGPNEKLFF.

This clone was counted between two and nine times. The DNA ends 3 residues before the CDR3 does, and the rest of the CDR3 is filled in from the germline J gene. The chain employs TRBV5-3 and TRBJ2-3; perhaps TRBD2 as D (6 bases). TRBV5-3 is an ORF; its function is uncertain. CDR3 length: 15 residues. V dropped 6 bases and J dropped 3 bases, with 17 bases sitting between them. CDR3 sequence reads: CARNSPGTCTDTQYF. Partial CDR3 DNA: TGTGCCAGAAACTCCCCCGGGACTTGTACAGATACG.

This clone showed up just a few times. The read stops 3 residues short of the end of the CDR3; the missing end is completed from the germline J gene. This sequence joins TRBV7-8 and TRBJ2-7, with D perhaps matching TRBD1 (5 bases). V lost 5 bases, J lost 4 bases, and 12 bases lay in between. The V gene's germline CDR1 is SGHVS and CDR2 FQNEAQ. This CDR3 contains 13 residues. The CDR3 sequence: CASSLDRKYEQYF. CDR3 DNA (partial): TGTGCCAGCAGCCTAGACAGAAAATACGAG. The complete variable domain, with remaining parts taken from reference TRBV7-8 and TRBJ2-7, reads GAGVSQSPRYKVAKRGQDVALRCDPISGHVSLFWYQQALGQGPEFLTYFQNEAQLDKSGLPSDRFFAERPEGSVSTLKIQRTQQEDSAVYLCASSLDRKYEQYFGPGTRLTVT.

This clone was recorded at least ten times. The CDR3 is cut off 3 residues early in the read; its end comes from the germline J gene. This chain links TRBV19 with TRBJ1-5; no clear D gene. This CDR3 has 14 amino acids. Trimming cost V 11 bases and J 0 bases, with 14 bases left between them. The germline gives CDR1 LNHDA, CDR2 SQIVND (reference sequence). The CDR3 DNA, read in part, is TGTGCCTCCAGTCAGGTCTATAGCAATCAGCCC. It encodes CASSQVYSNQP. The whole CDR3 reads CASSQVYSNQPQHF.

Ten or more counts support this clone. One end of the junction varies from germline; a read error may be responsible. Partial CDR3 DNA: TGCGCCAGCAGCCAAGAACCAGAGGGGGGGCGCGACGGC. This sequence encodes CASSQEPEGGRDG. The full CDR3 reads CASSQEPEGGRDGYTF. V gene TRBV4-2 combines with J gene TRBJ1-2, with D possibly being TRBD1 (6 bases). The read finishes 3 residues shy of the CDR3 end, and the germline J gene is used to complete it. Germline V gene sequence: CDR1 LGHNA, CDR2 YNFKEQ. The CDR3 is 16 amino acids.

This clone showed up just a few times. Read sequence stops 3 residues before the CDR3 end, and the germline J gene provides the missing end. The chain carries TRBV7-9 and TRBJ2-1, with a weak D call TRBD2 (6 bases). V was shortened by 4 bases and J by 5 bases, with 15 bases between the two germline ends. Germline assignment: CDR1 SEHNR and CDR2 FQNEAQ (reference sequence). The CDR3 contains 15 residues. The chain's CDR3 is CASSSGTGGDNEQFF. The covered CDR3 bases are TGTGCCAGCAGCTCCGGGACTGGAGGCGACAATGAG.

In its sample, this clone was seen many times. The read stops 3 residues short of the end of the CDR3; the missing end is completed from the germline J gene. This sequence joins TRBV4-1 and TRBJ1-2, with 12 bases fitting TRBD1. V trimming: 0 bases; J trimming: 4 bases; junction bases outside the gene matches: 3. The CDR3 is made up of 16 amino acids. Germline V gives CDR1 MGHRA, CDR2 YSYEKL. This chain's CDR3 is CASSQEGQGAPYGYTF. The sequenced part of the CDR3 DNA is TGCGCCAGCAGCCAAGAGGGACAGGGGGCTCCCTATGGC.

With respect to this clone: The CDR3 end falls 3 residues outside the read, so it is completed with the germline J gene. This rearrangement joins TRBV14 to TRBJ2-5; TRBD2 matches at 8 bases. Unmatched junction bases numbered 6, after V lost 4 bases and J lost 2 bases. This CDR3 is built from 15 residues. Germline CDR1 SGHDN, CDR2 FVKESK. Partial CDR3 DNA: TGTGCCAGCAGCCCCGGGACTAGGATTCAAGAGACC. This translates into CASSPGTRIQET. The complete CDR3 sequence is CASSPGTRIQETQYF.

Many counts were recorded for this clone. The read terminates 3 residues before the CDR3 end, so the remaining end is supplied by the germline J gene. The chain links TRBV20-1 to TRBJ2-1; TRBD2 is a possible D gene (6 bases). Looked up from germline, CDR1 is DFQATT and CDR2 is SNEGSKA (reference sequence). Trimming cost V 4 bases and J 8 bases, with 15 bases left between them. This CDR3 comprises 13 residues. The sequenced CDR3 bases are TGCAGTGCTATTACTAGCCGGTTCCATGAG. Protein sequence: CSAITSRFHE. The whole CDR3 is CSAITSRFHEQFF.

A note on this clone: The read comes to an end 3 residues before the CDR3 does, leaving the germline J gene to fill in the end. V and J are TRBV30 and TRBJ1-1, with a possible D match to TRBD1 (5 bases). The CDR3 consists of 11 residues. V gave up 3 bases and J gave up 7 bases, with 9 bases separating them. Germline V gives CDR1 GTSNPN, CDR2 SVGIG (reference sequence). The chain's CDR3 is CAWSETDEAFF. Incomplete CDR3 DNA: TGTGCCTGGAGCGAGACAGATGAA. The variable domain in full, with the rest retrieved from reference TRBV30 and TRBJ1-1, is SQTIHQWPATLVQPVGSPLSLECTVEGTSNPNLYWYRQAAGRGLQLLFYSVGIGQISSEVPQNLSASRPQDRQFILSSKKLLLSDSGFYLCAWSETDEAFFGQGTRLTVV.

This clone is labeled large. CDR3 DNA, as far as it was read: TGTGCCACCAGCAGAGATACAGGGCTTCGCACTGAA. It translates to CATSRDTGLRTE. The full CDR3 protein is CATSRDTGLRTEAFF. This chain joins TRBV15 and TRBJ1-1; D perhaps matches TRBD1 (6 bases). The CDR3 is cut off 3 residues early in the read; its end comes from the germline J gene. Germline CDR1 LNHNV, CDR2 YYDKDF (reference sequence). The CDR3 contains 15 residues. Trimming cost V 0 bases and J 4 bases, with 12 bases left between them.

This clone has a count of ten or more. The read terminates 3 residues before the CDR3 end, so the remaining end is supplied by the germline J gene. The chain uses TRBV29-1 and TRBJ2-1; tentative D call: TRBD1 (6 bases). Trimming took 7 bases from V and 4 from J, leaving 8 bases between them. The CDR3 spans 11 residues. CDR1 is SQVTM and CDR2 is ANQGSEA in the germline V gene. The chain's CDR3 is CSGQVYNEQFF. CDR3 DNA, as far as it was read: TGCAGCGGACAGGTTTACAATGAG.

The sequenced CDR3 bases are TGTGCCTGGGAAAAGACAGGGAACACTGAA. Its protein is CAWEKTGNTE. The entire CDR3 sequence reads CAWEKTGNTEAFF. This chain connects TRBV30 to TRBJ1-1; D possibly corresponds to TRBD1 (6 bases). The CDR3 extends 3 residues past the end of the read, so its final part is completed from the germline J gene. CDR1 GTSNPN and CDR2 SVGIG come from the germline V gene (reference sequence). This CDR3 spans 13 amino acids. V lost 5 bases and J lost 1, with 11 bases in between.

Note on this clone: The read falls 3 residues short of the CDR3 end, and the missing part is taken from the germline J gene. V and J are TRBV30 and TRBJ2-3; tentatively, D is TRBD1 (6 bases). The CDR3 runs 14 residues. V was clipped by 6 bases and J by 4 bases, with 17 bases between them. The germline CDR1 and CDR2 sequences are GTSNPN and SVGIG (reference sequence). CDR3 protein: CACLQGQDPDTQYF. The part of the CDR3 DNA that was read is TGTGCCTGTCTACAGGGCCAGGATCCAGATACG.

This clone was observed many times. The missing CDR3 end, 3 residues past where the read stops, is filled in from the germline J gene. This chain uses TRBV29-1 with TRBJ1-1; 9 nucleotides line up with TRBD1. From germline, CDR1 is SQVTM and CDR2 ANQGSEA. With V trimmed by 6 bases and J by 5 bases, 7 bases remained unmatched. The CDR3 sequence is 13 residues long. The CDR3 sequence is CSVTGGLRTEAFF. The part of the CDR3 DNA that was read is TGCAGCGTAACAGGGGGCCTCCGGACTGAA.